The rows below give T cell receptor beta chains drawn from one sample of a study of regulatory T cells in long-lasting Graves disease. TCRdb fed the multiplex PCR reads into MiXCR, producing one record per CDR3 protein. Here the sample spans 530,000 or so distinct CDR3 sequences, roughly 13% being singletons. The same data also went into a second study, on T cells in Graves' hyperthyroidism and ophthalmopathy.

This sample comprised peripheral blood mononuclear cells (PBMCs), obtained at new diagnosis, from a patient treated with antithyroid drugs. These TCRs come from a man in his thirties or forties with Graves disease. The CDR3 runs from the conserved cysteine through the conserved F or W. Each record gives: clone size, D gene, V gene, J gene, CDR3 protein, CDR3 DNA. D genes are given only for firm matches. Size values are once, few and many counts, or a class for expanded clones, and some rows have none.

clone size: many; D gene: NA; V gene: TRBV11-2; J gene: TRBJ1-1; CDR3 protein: CASRSFRRLPPFTTEAFF; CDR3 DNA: TGTGCCAGCAGATCCTTTAGGCGTCTACCCCCCTTTACCACTGAAGCTTTCTTT
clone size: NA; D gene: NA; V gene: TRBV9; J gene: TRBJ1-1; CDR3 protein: CASTPRGGEGGTEAFF; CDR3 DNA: TGTGCCAGCACCCCCAGGGGAGGGGAAGGTGGCACTGAAGCTTTCTTT
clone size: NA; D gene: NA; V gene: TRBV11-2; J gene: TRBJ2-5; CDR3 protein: CASRFLASWGETQYF; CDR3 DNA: TGTGCCAGCAGGTTTCTAGCCTCGTGGGGAGAGACCCAGTACTTC
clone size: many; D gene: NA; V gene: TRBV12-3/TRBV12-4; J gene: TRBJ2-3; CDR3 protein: CASSSHSDTQYF; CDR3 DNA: TGTGCCAGCAGTTCACACTCAGATACGCAGTATTTT
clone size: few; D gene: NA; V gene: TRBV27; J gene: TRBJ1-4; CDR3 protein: CASSFRGEKLFF; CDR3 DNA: TGTGCCAGCAGTTTTAGGGGGGAAAAACTGTTTTTT
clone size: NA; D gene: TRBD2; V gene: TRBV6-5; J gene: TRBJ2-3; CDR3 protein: CASSYTSGEGTDTQYF; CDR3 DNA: TGTGCCAGCAGTTACACTAGCGGGGAGGGCACAGATACGCAGTATTTT
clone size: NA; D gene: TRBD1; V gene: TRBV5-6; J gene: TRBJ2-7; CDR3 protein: CASSFRDRGSTLTYEQYF; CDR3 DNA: TGTGCCAGCAGCTTTAGGGACAGGGGTTCCACCCTCACCTACGAGCAGTACTTC
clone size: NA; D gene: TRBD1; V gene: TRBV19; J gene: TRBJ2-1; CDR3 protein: CASSPDREGNGRNEQFF; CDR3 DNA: TGTGCCAGTAGTCCAGACAGGGAAGGAAACGGGCGCAATGAGCAGTTCTTC
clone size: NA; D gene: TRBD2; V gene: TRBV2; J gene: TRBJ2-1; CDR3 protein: CASSDLSGRGNEQFF; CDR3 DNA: TGTGCCAGCAGTGATCTTAGCGGGAGGGGTAATGAGCAGTTCTTC
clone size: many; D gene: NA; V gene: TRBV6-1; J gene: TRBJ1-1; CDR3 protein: CASSPPQQGRSTEAFF; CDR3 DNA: TGTGCCAGCAGTCCACCCCAGCAGGGTCGCTCCACTGAAGCTTTCTTT
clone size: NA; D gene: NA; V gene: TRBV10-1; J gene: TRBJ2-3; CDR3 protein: CASGGAPETSTDTQYF; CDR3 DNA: TGCGCCAGCGGCGGGGCCCCAGAGACCTCCACAGATACGCAGTATTTT
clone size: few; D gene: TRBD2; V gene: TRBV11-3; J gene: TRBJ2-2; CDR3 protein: CASSLVERELQTGELFF; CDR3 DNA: TGTGCCAGCAGCTTAGTGGAGCGGGAGTTGCAAACCGGGGAGCTGTTTTTT
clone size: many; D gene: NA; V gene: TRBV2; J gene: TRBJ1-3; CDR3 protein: CASRQETGNTIYF; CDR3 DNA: TGTGCCAGCAGGCAGGAGACTGGAAACACCATATATTTT
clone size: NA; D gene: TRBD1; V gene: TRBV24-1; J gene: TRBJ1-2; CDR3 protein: CATSDPNYGTGAGGYTF; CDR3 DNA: TGTGCCACCAGTGATCCCAACTACGGGACAGGGGCAGGTGGCTACACCTTC
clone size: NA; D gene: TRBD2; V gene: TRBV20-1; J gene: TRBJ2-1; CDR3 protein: CSARTSGGNEQFF; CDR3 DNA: TGCAGTGCTAGAACCAGCGGGGGCAATGAGCAGTTCTTC
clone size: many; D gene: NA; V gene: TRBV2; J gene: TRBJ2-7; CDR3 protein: CASSGAGESYEQYF; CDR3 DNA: TGTGCCAGCAGTGGGGCCGGGGAGTCCTACGAGCAGTACTTC
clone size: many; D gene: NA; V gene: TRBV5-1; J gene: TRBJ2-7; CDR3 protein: CASSLGVRASSYEQYF; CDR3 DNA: TGCGCCAGCAGCTTGGGAGTCAGGGCAAGCTCCTACGAGCAGTACTTC
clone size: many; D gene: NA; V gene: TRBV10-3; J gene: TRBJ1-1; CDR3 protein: CAISESIFGRRGGTEAFF; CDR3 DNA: TGTGCCATCAGTGAGTCTATCTTCGGGAGAAGGGGAGGGACTGAAGCTTTCTTT
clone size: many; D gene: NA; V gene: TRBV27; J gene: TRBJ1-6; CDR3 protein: CASSLNNLNSPLHF; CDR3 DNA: TGTGCCAGCAGTTTAAATAATCTAAATTCACCCCTCCACTTT
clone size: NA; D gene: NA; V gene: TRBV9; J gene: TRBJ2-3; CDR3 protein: CASSLAGIPGTDTQYF; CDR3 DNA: TGTGCCAGCAGCCTGGCAGGTATACCGGGCACAGATACGCAGTATTTT
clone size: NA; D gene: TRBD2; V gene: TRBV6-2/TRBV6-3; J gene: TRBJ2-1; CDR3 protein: CASSYPYAGGYNGQFF; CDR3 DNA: TGTGCCAGCAGTTACCCCTATGCGGGAGGGTACAATGGGCAGTTCTTC
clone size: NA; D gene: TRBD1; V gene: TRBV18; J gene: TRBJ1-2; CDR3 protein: CASSPPGQLYYTF; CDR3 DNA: TGTGCCAGCTCCCCTCCGGGACAGCTATACTACACCTTC
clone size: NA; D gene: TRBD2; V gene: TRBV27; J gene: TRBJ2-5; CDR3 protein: CASSFLSSGGIQYF; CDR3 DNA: TGTGCCAGCAGTTTCCTCAGCAGCGGGGGGATCCAGTACTTC
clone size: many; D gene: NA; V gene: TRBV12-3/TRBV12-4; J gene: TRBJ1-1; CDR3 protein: CASSFFSTGDTEAFF; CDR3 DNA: TGTGCCAGCAGTTTCTTTTCCACAGGCGACACTGAAGCTTTCTTT
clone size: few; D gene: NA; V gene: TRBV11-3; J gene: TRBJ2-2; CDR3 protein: CASSSEAEPTGELFF; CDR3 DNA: TGTGCCAGCAGCTCCGAAGCGGAACCCACCGGGGAGCTGTTTTTT
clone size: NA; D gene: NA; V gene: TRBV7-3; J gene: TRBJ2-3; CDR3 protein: CASSPSRDRRDTQYF; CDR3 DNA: TGTGCCAGCAGCCCCTCGAGGGACCGTAGGGATACGCAGTATTTT
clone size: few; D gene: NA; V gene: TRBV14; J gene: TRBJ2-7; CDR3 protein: CASSQVRHEQYF; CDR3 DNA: TGTGCCAGCAGCCAAGTGAGACACGAGCAGTACTTC
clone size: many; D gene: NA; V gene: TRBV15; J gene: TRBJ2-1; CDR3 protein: CATSRQLVNSYNEQFF; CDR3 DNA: TGTGCCACCAGCAGACAACTAGTGAACTCCTACAATGAGCAGTTCTTC
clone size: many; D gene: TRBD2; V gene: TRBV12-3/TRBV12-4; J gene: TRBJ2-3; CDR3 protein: CASSPLSPSGTVGTDTQYF; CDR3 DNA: TGTGCCAGCAGTCCACTCAGTCCTAGCGGAACCGTGGGCACAGATACGCAGTATTTT
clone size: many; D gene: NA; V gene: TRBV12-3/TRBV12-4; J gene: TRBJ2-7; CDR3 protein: CASSLGTGIPYEQYF; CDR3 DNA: TGTGCCAGCAGTTTAGGCACAGGGATACCCTACGAGCAGTACTTC
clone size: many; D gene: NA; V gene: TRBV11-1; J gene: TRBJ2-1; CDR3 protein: CASSPNRAWTYNEQFF; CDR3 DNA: TGTGCCAGCAGCCCCAATAGGGCTTGGACCTACAATGAGCAGTTCTTC
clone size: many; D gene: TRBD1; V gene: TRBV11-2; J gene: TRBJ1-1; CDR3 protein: CASSWYLTGSTEAFF; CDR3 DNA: TGTGCCAGCAGCTGGTACCTGACAGGGTCCACTGAAGCTTTCTTT